These 10 T cell receptor beta chains originate from one sample sequenced in a study of blood T cells in healthy people across ages (dated by TCRdb to the mid-2010s). The library was prepared using 5' RACE. TCRdb records Illumina HiSeq 2500 as the sequencer. A second PCR of roughly 7 to 11 cycles was performed with a sample-barcoded 5' primer and a J-beta primer mix. TCRdb reran the public reads through fastp at Q25 and MiXCR, keeping productive beta chains. Identical CDR3 proteins give one entry, which carries the most common genes and DNA. Recorded for this sample are hundreds of thousands of distinct CDR3 sequences; 45% to 60% of them occurred a single time. The top ten clonotypes cover 13% of the sample. The sample was blood. The source is a woman aged 80 or older in good health.

A few counts support this clonotype. The chain has TRBV12-5 and TRBJ2-3; 13 nucleotides line up with TRBD2. The CDR3 sequence is 15 residues long. The V and J ends lost 5 bases and 6 bases, in that order; junction bases with no gene match: 5. Germline CDR1 and CDR2: LGHNT and FRNRAP. The CDR3 loop is CASGLLAGGSDTQYF. The CDR3 DNA sequence: TGTGCTAGTGGTCTACTAGCGGGAGGGTCGGATACGCAGTATTTT.

This clonotype was detected ten times or more. The chain links TRBV28 to TRBJ2-4; D is uncertain. The germline V gene encodes CDR1 MDHEN and CDR2 SYDVKM. Trimming took off 4 bases at V and 7 bases at J, with 5 bases between the two ends. This CDR3 is built from 11 residues. The DNA for the CDR3 is TGTGCCAGCAGTTCGGCTAACATTCAGTACTTC. Protein sequence: CASSSANIQYF.

Remarks on this clonotype: A single base separates this from a much larger clone, so it may be a read error. This rearrangement joins TRBV24-1 to TRBJ2-3; 8 bases map to TRBD1. Germline lookup yields CDR1 KGHDR and CDR2 SFDVKD. There are 12 residues in the CDR3. This CDR3 reads CAIQGVTDMQYF. CDR3 bases: TGTGCCATACAGGGGGTCACAGATATGCAGTATTTT.

The chain joins TRBV29-1 to TRBJ2-3; no definite D call. The CDR3 length is 15 residues. Germline lookup yields CDR1 SQVTM and CDR2 ANQGSEA. V was clipped by 4 bases and J by 0 bases, with 14 bases between them. CDR3 DNA: TGCAGCGTTGGATTCGCGGCGTCTAGCACAGATACGCAGTATTTT. This codes for CSVGFAASSTDTQYF.

This rearrangement joins TRBV29-1 to TRBJ2-7, with a tentative D call TRBD1 (5 bases). V lost 4 bases to trimming and J lost 7 bases, with 14 bases between them. The CDR3 runs to 12 residues. Germline values: CDR1 SQVTM, CDR2 ANQGSEA. CDR3 nucleotide sequence: TGCAGCGTTGGGCAGGGCTCCGGGGAGCAGTACTTC. Amino acids: CSVGQGSGEQYF.

The CDR3 DNA reads TGCGCCAGCCCGACAGGGGCCTATGGCTACACCTTC. Translated: CASPTGAYGYTF. This sequence joins TRBV21-1 and TRBJ1-2; the D call TRBD1 from the table was never checked on the DNA. TRBV21-1 is listed as a pseudogene. The length of the CDR3 is 12 residues.

Note on this clonotype: At one of its ends the junction is not consistent with the germline gene, which may arise from a read error. The chain has TRBV20-1 and TRBJ2-3; D remains ambiguous. This CDR3 is built from 13 residues. Germline V lookup: CDR1 DFQATT, CDR2 SNEGSKA (reference sequence). As DNA, the CDR3 is TGTAGTACTTCTCCGGTGGGCACAGATACGCAGTATTTT. Protein sequence: CSTSPVGTDTQYF.

This clonotype was seen many times. V usage is TRBV11-2 and J usage is TRBJ1-5, with D possibly TRBD1 on 6 matching bases. V was cut by 5 bases and J by 4 bases, with 15 bases left in between. The CDR3 runs 15 residues. Germline CDR1 is SGHAT and CDR2 is FQNNGV. The CDR3 loop reads CASSRGLSGNQPQHF. For the CDR3, the DNA is TGTGCCAGCAGCCGGGGGCTCTCAGGGAATCAGCCCCAGCATTTT.

This clonotype was counted ten times or more. The DNA of the CDR3 is TGCAGTGCTAGGGTTCTTTACACAGATACGCAGTATTTT. The encoded protein is CSARVLYTDTQYF. The rearrangement links TRBV20-1 to TRBJ2-3, with no clear D. Trimming cost V 3 bases and J 2 bases, with 9 bases left between them. Germline CDR1 DFQATT, CDR2 SNEGSKA (reference sequence). CDR3 length equals 13 residues.

This chain uses TRBV20-1 with TRBJ2-4; 7 nucleotides align to TRBD2. The CDR3 covers 16 residues. CDR1 and CDR2 from the germline V gene are DFQATT and SNEGSKA (reference sequence). V gave up 5 bases and J gave up 9 bases; unmatched junction bases: 19. The CDR3 nucleotides read TGCAGTGCTGGCCCACCCGACTCTAGCGGACTTGGCATTCAGTACTTC. It encodes CSAGPPDSSGLGIQYF.